What follows describes a single T cell receptor (beta chain). As yet, its antigen is unknown. The sample comes from a study of T cells in Graves' hyperthyroidism and ophthalmopathy. Uncontrolled infections, other autoimmune diseases, pregnancy or lactation led to exclusion of patients. There were TCR beta CDR3 regions amplified from RNA transcripts. With the HTBI primer set, the TCR CDR3 went through a first round of RT-PCR. TCRdb itself ran the multiplex PCR reads through MiXCR, one entry per CDR3 protein. The sample has some 700,000 distinct CDR3 sequences; around 16% are singletons. Study conclusions and caveats: Among thyroid clonotypes expanded above 0.001, most also appeared in blood.

The CDR3 contains 16 residues. Germline CDR1 MNHNS, CDR2 SASEGT. After removal of 5 bases from V and 7 bases from J, the junction contained 11 bases not matched to a gene. Specimen: blood. The chain couples TRBV6-1 to TRBJ2-1; 10 nucleotides agree with TRBD1. The TCR sequence derives from a man aged 50 or older with Graves' hyperthyroidism. CDR3 in amino acids: CASSPRQGAITNEQFF. The CDR3 DNA reads as TGTGCCAGCAGTCCGAGACAGGGGGCGATAACAAATGAGCAGTTCTTC.